This T cell receptor (beta chain) was sequenced for a study of cytomegalovirus exposure and HLA in healthy donors. It was with 60 Vbeta and 13 Jbeta primers that the PCR ran. Assay: immunoSEQ multiplex PCR; the TCRdb copy retains only in-frame clones and omits some. Among roughly 200,000 clones, roughly three quarters were seen once, and the ten largest hold 2.9%. The sequenced material came from PBMCs. The sequence was obtained from a male donor in good health and CMV-seronegative.

Here the CDR3 reads CASSLQGLAAYNEQFF. CDR3 nucleotide sequence: TGTGCCAGCAGCTTACAAGGACTAGCGGCCTACAATGAGCAGTTCTTC. The chain combines TRBV7-8 with TRBJ2-1; 10 bases agree with TRBD2. From germline, CDR1 is SGHVS and CDR2 FQNEAQ. V lost 2 bases to trimming and J lost 2 bases; unmatched junction nucleotides: 3. The CDR3 runs 16 residues.